The 29 T cell receptor beta chains reported below all come from one sample, sequenced in a study of identical twins (dated by TCRdb to about 2016). Libraries came from 5' RACE. These reads were obtained on an Illumina HiSeq 2000. In-frame beta chains were kept once TCRdb had trimmed the public reads at Q25 with fastp and called clones with MiXCR. Entries are consolidated by CDR3 protein sequence, retaining the most common genes and DNA. Across this sample there are 690,000 or so distinct CDR3 sequences, with over 8.5% seen only once. The leading ten clones occupy 0.75% to 1% of the sample. These sequences were also reported in another study, on yellow fever vaccine responses in identical twins.

Sequencing input: PBMCs. Source of these receptors: a woman younger than 35 in good health.

The rearrangement joins TRBV11-1 to TRBJ2-5, with 14 bases lining up with TRBD2. Germline loops: CDR1 SGHAT, CDR2 FQDESV (reference sequence). With V trimmed by 5 bases and J by 3 bases, 14 bases remained unmatched. CDR3 length: 19 residues. As DNA, the CDR3 is TGTGCCAGCAGCCCGATACCGGGACTAGCGGGGGAAACCGAAGAGACCCAGTACTTC. Its protein product is CASSPIPGLAGETEETQYF.

The sample holds a few counts of this clonotype. The rearrangement links TRBV15 to TRBJ1-1; 7 bases agree with TRBD1. Germline trimming cut 0 bases from V and 3 bases from J; bases unmatched to any gene: 4. This CDR3 comprises 15 residues. The germline CDR1 and CDR2 sequences are LNHNV and YYDKDF (reference sequence). The CDR3: CATSREGGRDTEAFF. In DNA, the CDR3 is TGTGCCACCAGCAGAGAAGGGGGCCGAGACACTGAAGCTTTCTTT.

The chain employs TRBV4-3 and TRBJ2-1; D perhaps matches TRBD1 (6 bases). Deletions cut 3 bases from V and 4 bases from J, with 16 bases between. Looked up from germline, CDR1 is LGHNA and CDR2 is YSLEER. This CDR3 contains 16 residues. The CDR3 region is CASSQSQGGRYNEQFF. CDR3 bases: TGCGCCAGCAGCCAGTCACAGGGCGGTCGATACAATGAGCAGTTCTTC.

The table lists this clonotype with a few counts. The chain is built from TRBV7-2 and TRBJ2-1; the match to TRBD2 covers 8 bases. The J segment lost 10 bases and the V segment lost 5 bases, leaving 7 bases of the junction unmatched. The germline V gene has CDR1 SGHTA and CDR2 FQGNSA. The CDR3 has 13 amino acids. In nucleotides, the CDR3 is TGTGCCAGCAGCAAGAGCGGGGGCCGCGAGCAGTTCTTC. It codes for CASSKSGGREQFF.

The chain uses TRBV28 and TRBJ1-3; D is uncertain. This CDR3 comprises 16 residues. In germline, CDR1 is MDHEN, CDR2 SYDVKM. V was clipped by 5 bases and J by 0 bases, with 14 bases between them. CDR3 protein: CASSLDGSSSGNTIYF. CDR3 DNA: TGTGCCAGCAGTCTAGACGGCTCGAGCTCTGGAAACACCATATATTTT.

This clonotype has only a few counts. The chain couples TRBV25-1 to TRBJ2-5; 7 bases agree with TRBD2. J was trimmed by 2 bases and V by 1 base; bases with no gene match: 7. CDR3 length equals 16 residues. From germline, CDR1 is MGHDK and CDR2 SYGVNS. In DNA, the CDR3 is TGTGCCAGCAGTGAATTCGGTCTAGCGGTGCAAGAGACCCAGTACTTC. The encoded protein is CASSEFGLAVQETQYF.

V is TRBV11-2 and J is TRBJ2-5, with TRBD2 matching over 9 bases. CDR1 and CDR2 (germline): SGHAT, FQNNGV. This CDR3 is built from 15 residues. The V gene end was trimmed by 3 bases and the J gene end by 2 bases; junction bases not matched to a gene: 4. This CDR3 reads CASSFSGGLQETQYF. The CDR3 DNA sequence: TGTGCCAGCAGCTTTAGCGGGGGTTTACAAGAGACCCAGTACTTC.

This clonotype has only one observation. The CDR3 DNA sequence: TGCAGTGCTGAGGACGGCCTTCGGAACATTCAGTACTTC. Translation gives CSAEDGLRNIQYF. The V gene is TRBV20-1, the J gene TRBJ2-4; D is undetermined. Per germline, CDR1 DFQATT and CDR2 SNEGSKA (reference sequence). Trimming removed 5 bases from V and 7 bases from J, with 15 bases in between. The CDR3 consists of 13 residues.

The chain joins TRBV7-9 to TRBJ2-5; possibly TRBD1 for D (7 bases). The V end was cut by 5 bases, the J end by 2 bases, with 18 bases between. Germline values: CDR1 SEHNR, CDR2 FQNEAQ (reference sequence). The CDR3 consists of 16 residues. CDR3 nucleotide sequence: TGTGCCAGCAGCCCCTTGGCGGGGACAGTACAAGAGACCCAGTACTTC. Its protein is CASSPLAGTVQETQYF.

V usage is TRBV20-1 and J usage is TRBJ2-3, with D tentatively TRBD2 (5 bases). The CDR3 has 12 residues. Germline V CDR1 and CDR2: DFQATT, SNEGSKA (reference sequence). V lost 6 bases and J lost 5, with 12 bases in between. The CDR3 DNA sequence: TGCAGTGCGTACGGCCGGGGAGATACGCAGTATTTT. As protein: CSAYGRGDTQYF.

This clonotype was detected ten times or more. The chain recombines TRBV5-1 with TRBJ2-7; possibly TRBD2 for D (5 bases). Trimming shortened V by 4 bases and J by 5 bases, and 19 bases separated the two germline ends. CDR1 and CDR2 (germline): SGHRS, YFSETQ. The CDR3 has 15 residues. The CDR3: CASSEGSGSINEQYF. The CDR3 nucleotides read TGCGCCAGCAGCGAGGGAAGCGGCAGCATCAACGAGCAGTACTTC.

This clonotype was recorded a few times. The chain links TRBV30 to TRBJ2-1; D not certain. From germline, CDR1 is GTSNPN and CDR2 SVGIG (reference sequence). V lost 0 bases and J lost 8, with 11 bases in between. CDR3 length: 13 amino acids. The CDR3 loop reads CAWSVQGHDEQFF. In nucleotides, the CDR3 is TGTGCCTGGAGTGTGCAAGGGCACGATGAGCAGTTCTTC. Combining the CDR3 with reference TRBV30 and TRBJ2-1 gives the whole variable domain SQTIHQWPATLVQPVGSPLSLECTVEGTSNPNLYWYRQAAGRGLQLLFYSVGIGQISSEVPQNLSASRPQDRQFILSSKKLLLSDSGFYLCAWSVQGHDEQFFGPGTRLTVL.

In its sample, this clonotype was seen a few times. The genes are TRBV11-2 and TRBJ1-1; D ambiguous. The germline gives CDR1 SGHAT, CDR2 FQNNGV. Trimming cost V 1 base and J 7 bases, with 7 bases left between them. The CDR3 has 12 residues. CDR3 amino acids: CASSLGIGEAFF. The CDR3 region has the DNA TGTGCCAGCAGCTTAGGAATTGGTGAAGCTTTCTTT.

A word on this clonotype: Since a much larger clone is just one base distant, this may be a read error. This rearrangement joins TRBV7-2 to TRBJ2-2; TRBD1 agrees at 8 bases. The CDR3 has 15 residues. Germline V gene sequence: CDR1 SGHTA, CDR2 FQGNSA. Germline trimming cut 9 bases from V and 6 bases from J; bases unmatched to any gene: 12. The CDR3 reads CASLPGGASAGELFF. CDR3 nucleotide sequence: TGTGCCAGTCTCCCAGGGGGCGCGAGTGCCGGGGAGCTGTTTTTT.

The chain joins TRBV12-3 or TRBV12-4 to TRBJ2-3; D is perhaps TRBD1 (8 bases). The CDR3 is 15 amino acids. The V end was cut by 5 bases, the J end by 2 bases, with 14 bases between. The CDR3 spells CASSRQGRDTDTQYF. DNA of the CDR3: TGTGCCAGCAGTCGACAGGGGAGGGACACAGATACGCAGTATTTT.

This clonotype was detected only a few times. The rearrangement joins TRBV7-2 to TRBJ2-2; D unclear. The length of the CDR3 is 13 residues. V gave up 7 bases and J gave up 3 bases, with 9 bases separating them. Germline-derived CDR1 and CDR2 are SGHTA and FQGNSA. The CDR3 DNA sequence: TGTGCCAGCACTGCCCAGTACACCGGGGAGCTGTTTTTT. This sequence encodes CASTAQYTGELFF. Combining the CDR3 with reference TRBV7-2 and TRBJ2-2 gives the whole variable domain GAGVSQSPSNKVTEKGKDVELRCDPISGHTALYWYRQSLGQGLEFLIYFQGNSAPDKSGLPSDRFSAERTGGSVSTLTIQRTQQEDSAVYLCASTAQYTGELFFGEGSRLTVL.

This clonotype was observed many times. The gene calls are TRBV6-5 and TRBJ2-2, with 7 bases fitting TRBD1. With V trimmed by 2 bases and J by 2 bases, 5 bases remained unmatched. CDR1 is MNHEY, CDR2 SVGAGI, per germline. CDR3 length equals 16 residues. DNA of the CDR3: TGTGCCAGCAGTTACACGGGACAGAGAAACACCGGGGAGCTGTTTTTT. The encoded protein is CASSYTGQRNTGELFF.

This chain connects TRBV20-1 to TRBJ2-4, with D tentatively TRBD1 (5 bases). Germline lookup yields CDR1 DFQATT and CDR2 SNEGSKA (reference sequence). V was shortened by 3 bases and J by 2 bases, with 8 bases between the two germline ends. This CDR3 comprises 13 residues. The CDR3, as DNA: TGCAGTGCTAGGGGGCGACCCAAAAACATTCAGTACTTC. It encodes CSARGRPKNIQYF.

This clonotype appeared a few times. The gene calls are TRBV6-2 or TRBV6-3 and TRBJ2-1; 11 positions agree with TRBD2. CDR1 is MNHEY, CDR2 SVGEGT, per germline. J gave up 0 bases and V 1 base, and 5 bases lay outside the gene matches. This CDR3 contains 18 residues. CDR3 in amino acids: CASSYFGTSGSSYNEQFF. CDR3 nucleotide sequence: TGTGCCAGCAGTTACTTCGGGACTAGCGGAAGCTCCTACAATGAGCAGTTCTTC.

The chain joins TRBV11-2 to TRBJ2-5; 8 bases map to TRBD2. Germline V gene lookup returns CDR1 SGHAT and CDR2 FQNNGV. With 5 bases clipped from V and 5 bases from J, the junction kept 16 bases outside the gene matches. The CDR3 covers 17 residues. CDR3 region: CASSGGSGGRPRETQYF. CDR3 bases: TGTGCCAGCAGCGGGGGTAGTGGCGGGAGGCCGCGGGAGACCCAGTACTTC.

This clonotype was observed a few times. This may arise from a read error, as a much more abundant clone is one base away. The chain has TRBV7-2 and TRBJ2-3; TRBD2 matches at 9 bases. V lost 1 base and J lost 4; bases outside the gene matches: 3. Germline CDR1 and CDR2: SGHTA and FQGNSA. The CDR3 covers 15 residues. The DNA for the CDR3 is TGTGCCAGCAGCTTAGGCGGGAGGGCCCCAGATACGCAGTATTTT. This sequence encodes CASSLGGRAPDTQYF.

The chain combines TRBV5-1 with TRBJ2-1, with 13 bases lining up with TRBD2. The junction had 5 bases not matched to a gene; V was cut back by 4 bases and J by 4 bases. This CDR3 spans 16 amino acids. CDR1 is SGHRS, CDR2 YFSETQ, per germline. The CDR3 spells CASSPGTSGIYNEQFF. The DNA for the CDR3 is TGCGCCAGCAGCCCCGGGACTAGCGGGATTTACAATGAGCAGTTCTTC.

About this clonotype itself: A much larger clone differs by one base, so this may be a read error. The chain combines TRBV29-1 with TRBJ2-4; TRBD2 matches 12 bases. The CDR3 spans 15 residues. Looked up from germline, CDR1 is SQVTM and CDR2 is ANQGSEA. The J segment lost 9 bases and the V segment lost 4 bases, leaving 10 bases of the junction unmatched. DNA of the CDR3: TGCAGCGTTGTCCCGACTAGCGGGAGTTTTAGCATTCAGTACTTC. It translates to CSVVPTSGSFSIQYF.

This rearrangement joins TRBV28 to TRBJ2-5; 7 bases fit TRBD1. Trimming cost V 3 bases and J 6 bases; bases outside gene matches: 10. From germline, CDR1 is MDHEN and CDR2 SYDVKM. This CDR3 is built from 15 residues. The chain's CDR3 is CASSLRGTARKTQYF. The CDR3 DNA is TGTGCCAGCAGTTTGAGGGGGACAGCCCGGAAGACCCAGTACTTC.

This clonotype was counted a few times. This sequence joins TRBV7-9 and TRBJ2-7; D remains ambiguous. Per germline, CDR1 SEHNR and CDR2 FQNEAQ (reference sequence). The V gene lost 6 bases and the J gene lost 3 bases, with 15 bases spanning the gap. There are 14 residues in the CDR3. CDR3 sequence (DNA): TGTGCCAGCAGTTCCAGTAGGGTGTTCTACGAGCAGTACTTC. This translates into CASSSSRVFYEQYF.

This clonotype was observed a handful of times. The genes are TRBV9 and TRBJ2-1; 8 bases are a match to TRBD1. Germline V lookup: CDR1 SGDLS, CDR2 YYNGEE. V shed 4 bases and J 6 bases; nucleotides not matched to a gene: 9. The CDR3 covers 15 residues. The DNA of the CDR3 is TGTGCCAGCAGCCCACAAGGGGACAGGACCAATGAGCAGTTCTTC. The encoded protein is CASSPQGDRTNEQFF.

There are a few counts of this clonotype. The gene calls are TRBV6-1 and TRBJ2-7; 9 bases align to TRBD1. This CDR3 comprises 16 residues. Looked up from germline, CDR1 is MNHNS and CDR2 is SASEGT. Unmatched junction bases numbered 14, after V lost 8 bases and J lost 3 bases. CDR3 coding DNA: TGTGCCAGCCGAGGATCGGGACAGGGTACTTTCTACGAGCAGTACTTC. The encoded protein is CASRGSGQGTFYEQYF.

DNA for the CDR3: TGTGCCAGCAGCTATGGTATCAGCGGGAAGAATGAGCAGTTCTTC. Protein sequence: CASSYGISGKNEQFF. The chain is built from TRBV27 and TRBJ2-1, with 7 bases matching TRBD2. The CDR3 sequence is 15 residues long. The J segment lost 7 bases and the V segment lost 6 bases, leaving 12 bases of the junction unmatched. Germline V gene lookup returns CDR1 MNHEY and CDR2 SMNVEV (reference sequence).

This clonotype appeared a few times. The chain uses TRBV27 and TRBJ2-7; 11 bases match TRBD2. Germline CDR1 MNHEY, CDR2 SMNVEV (reference sequence). Unmatched junction bases numbered 15, after V lost 4 bases and J lost 4 bases. The CDR3 sequence is 18 residues long. The CDR3 protein is CASSWIVGSGRAQYEQYF. For the CDR3, the DNA is TGTGCCAGCAGTTGGATAGTAGGTAGCGGGAGGGCCCAATACGAGCAGTACTTC.